One TCR beta chain is described in this entry. Its antigen is currently unknown. Clones were read by immunoSEQ multiplex PCR, and TCRdb kept only the in-frame ones, dropping some. The table has 95,000 to 150,000 clones, around 87% seen once; the top ten hold roughly 10%. The sample originates from a study of T cell responses to AZD1222 COVID-19 vaccine. Study background: Both about-4-week and about-12-week second-dose recipients were combined.

General observations from the study: The donor cohort was predominantly white British with a female majority, and clonal diversity may have been underestimated. It was only a handful of AZD1222 recipients who were seropositive at baseline.

Germline CDR1 reads MNHNS; CDR2 reads SASEGT. Trimming took off 2 bases at V and 2 bases at J, with 8 bases between the two ends. The CDR3 runs to 14 residues. This chain uses TRBV6-1 with TRBJ2-3; D is unclear. Source: peripheral blood, taken on day 0 of AZD1222 vaccination. The sequence was obtained from an adult in good health. The CDR3 region is CASSEYGPTDTQYF. The CDR3 coding sequence is TGTGCCAGCAGTGAATACGGACCCACAGATACGCAGTATTTT.